This TCR beta chain was sequenced during a study of blood T cell repertoires in COVID-19. On the study more broadly: Sample material is recorded as cDNA or gDNA derived from T cells, B-cell-depleted T cells, or PBMCs.

Clones were read by immunoSEQ multiplex PCR, and TCRdb kept only the in-frame ones, dropping some. The table shows 300,000 to 400,000 clones, with less than 90% occurring only once. This TCR was recovered from a woman in her 30s who had recovered from COVID-19. Sequences were obtained from PBMCs or T cells enriched from blood (not recorded which).

CDR3 loop: CASSYSSQGTDTQYF. CDR3 sequence (DNA): TGTGCCAGCAGTTACTCGAGTCAGGGAACAGATACGCAGTATTTT. V gene TRBV6-2 or TRBV6-3 combines with J gene TRBJ2-3, with D possibly matching TRBD1 (5 bases). This CDR3 spans 15 amino acids. CDR1 is MNHEY, CDR2 SVGEGT, per germline. The ends were cut back, 0 bases at V and 3 bases at J, with 10 bases in the middle.